A selection of T cell receptor beta chains follows, all from one sample in a study of OX40 agonist ivuxolimab in advanced cancers. Generated by immunoSEQ multiplex PCR, the TCRdb table keeps only in-frame clones and is missing some. Among tens of thousands of clones listed, roughly nine tenths were seen once. The starting material was CD4+ or CD8+ T cells sorted from blood, obtained in a trial of the OX40 agonist ivuxolimab. Every receptor here comes from an adult with an advanced solid tumor such as melanoma, head and neck, liver or kidney cancer. The CDR3 runs from the conserved cysteine through the conserved F or W. A D gene is named only where the DNA matches it firmly. Part of the rows lack a size; the others show once, few, many or a class for expanded clones.

d_gene	v_gene	j_gene	abundance	CDR3aa	CDR3nt
.	TRBV6-1	TRBJ1-5	.	CASSEVGSHNQPQHF	TGTGCCAGCAGTGAGGTTGGGTCACATAATCAGCCCCAGCATTTT
.	TRBV11-3	TRBJ2-1	once	CASSFQYNEQFF	TGTGCCAGCAGTTTCCAGTACAATGAGCAGTTCTTC
TRBD1	TRBV5-1	TRBJ2-5	.	CASSERPGQGAGETQYF	TGCGCCAGCAGCGAAAGACCGGGACAGGGGGCAGGTGAGACCCAGTACTTC
TRBD1	TRBV10-3	TRBJ2-7	.	CAIVTGPPYEQYF	TGTGCCATCGTGACAGGGCCGCCCTACGAGCAGTACTTC
.	TRBV19	TRBJ1-4	.	CASSIFRETTNEKLFF	TGTGCCAGTAGTATCTTCAGGGAGACGACTAATGAAAAACTGTTTTTT
TRBD2	TRBV10-1	TRBJ2-5	.	CASSESSGQETQYF	TGCGCCAGCAGTGAGTCTAGCGGGCAAGAGACCCAGTACTTC
.	TRBV5-1	TRBJ1-2	.	CASSATNYGYTF	TGCGCCAGCAGCGCCACGAACTATGGCTACACCTTC
.	TRBV7-8	TRBJ1-1	.	CASSSGGVEAFF	TGTGCCAGCAGCTCGGGAGGGGTTGAAGCTTTCTTT
.	TRBV19	TRBJ1-1	.	CASSITGLTEAFF	TGTGCCAGTAGTATAACAGGGTTAACTGAAGCTTTCTTT
.	TRBV5-5	TRBJ2-3	.	CASSSPAASTDTQYF	TGTGCCAGCAGCTCACCAGCGGCGAGCACAGATACGCAGTATTTT
.	TRBV27	TRBJ1-2	.	CASSLGGRSYGYTF	TGTGCCAGCAGCCTTGGGGGGCGCTCCTATGGCTACACCTTC
.	TRBV19	TRBJ2-7	.	CASSSMGPGGEQYF	TGTGCCAGTAGTAGTATGGGGCCTGGGGGTGAGCAGTACTTC
.	TRBV5-6	TRBJ2-4	.	CASSLLDSLSGRNIQYF	TGTGCCAGCAGCTTGTTGGACAGTTTGTCTGGTCGAAACATTCAGTACTTC
TRBD2	TRBV9	TRBJ2-3	.	CASRGSGRATDKESTDTQYF	TGTGCCAGCAGGGGTAGCGGGAGGGCCACTGATAAGGAAAGCACAGATACGCAGTATTTT
TRBD2	TRBV9	TRBJ2-5	.	CVSSATSGRETQYF	TGTGTCAGCAGCGCGACTAGCGGGAGAGAGACCCAGTACTTC
.	TRBV6-1	TRBJ2-1	once	CASSIRDTGRDEQFF	TGTGCCAGCAGTATCCGGGACACGGGGCGGGATGAGCAGTTCTTC
.	TRBV7-9	TRBJ1-5	.	CASSSRDSNQPQHF	TGTGCCAGCAGTTCCCGGGACAGCAATCAGCCCCAGCATTTT
TRBD1	TRBV14	TRBJ2-2	.	CASSGRDRVNTGELFF	TGTGCCAGCAGCGGCCGGGACAGGGTGAACACCGGGGAGCTGTTTTTT
.	TRBV10-3	TRBJ1-2	.	CAISESRAGYTF	TGTGCCATCAGTGAGTCAAGAGCCGGCTACACCTTC
TRBD2	TRBV12-5	TRBJ2-7	.	CASGPSSLGTSKDEQYF	TGTGCTAGTGGTCCATCGTCCCTAGGGACTAGCAAGGACGAGCAGTACTTC
TRBD1	TRBV29-1	TRBJ1-1	.	CSGAGTGAFNTEAFF	TGCAGCGGTGCCGGGACAGGGGCTTTTAACACTGAAGCTTTCTTT
.	TRBV5-6	TRBJ1-5	.	CASSLFVPFNQPQHF	TGTGCCAGCAGCTTATTCGTACCGTTCAATCAGCCCCAGCATTTT
TRBD2	TRBV7-6	TRBJ2-1	.	CASSFLAGGNGNEQFF	TGTGCCAGCAGCTTTCTAGCGGGAGGTAATGGAAATGAGCAGTTCTTC
.	TRBV7-9	TRBJ2-5	.	CASSLMGREETQYF	TGTGCCAGCAGCTTAATGGGCAGGGAAGAGACCCAGTACTTC
.	TRBV2	TRBJ2-3	.	CASSEARGLVGDADTQYF	TGTGCCAGCAGTGAAGCGCGAGGGCTAGTAGGGGATGCAGATACGCAGTATTTT
.	TRBV2	TRBJ1-4	once	CASMVVEKLFF	TGTGCCAGCATGGTTGTTGAAAAACTGTTTTTT
TRBD2	TRBV30	TRBJ2-1	.	CAWRKSGSFNEQFF	TGTGCCTGGAGGAAGAGCGGGAGCTTTAATGAGCAGTTCTTC
.	TRBV14	TRBJ2-7	.	CASTSNPVSRYEQYF	TGTGCCAGCACCTCCAATCCGGTAAGTCGCTACGAGCAGTACTTC
TRBD1	TRBV9	TRBJ1-2	.	CASSEGTDPRVYGYTF	TGTGCCAGCAGCGAGGGGACAGATCCCCGGGTCTATGGCTACACCTTC
.	TRBV7-7	TRBJ2-1	.	CASSLGGSYNEQFF	TGTGCTAGCAGCTTAGGAGGGAGCTACAATGAGCAGTTCTTC
.	TRBV5-6	TRBJ1-2	few	CASTTHAFGYTF	TGTGCCAGCACCACCCACGCCTTCGGCTACACCTTC
TRBD1	TRBV5-1	TRBJ1-1	.	CASSPGGGQVNTEAFF	TGCGCCAGCAGCCCGGGGGGCGGACAGGTGAACACTGAAGCTTTCTTT
.	TRBV6-5	TRBJ1-2	.	CASSASWQGGGYTF	TGTGCCAGCAGCGCTAGTTGGCAGGGAGGTGGCTACACCTTC
TRBD1	TRBV6-1	TRBJ1-5	.	CASRGTGGFNQPQHF	TGTGCCAGCAGAGGGACAGGGGGCTTTAATCAGCCCCAGCATTTT
.	TRBV6-6	TRBJ2-7	.	CASSYSGSGPYEQYF	TGTGCCAGCAGTTACTCGGGGTCAGGACCTTACGAGCAGTACTTC
.	TRBV6-1	TRBJ1-6	few	CASSRDTSNSPLHF	TGTGCCAGCAGCCGGGACACCAGTAATTCACCCCTCCACTTT
.	TRBV11-3	TRBJ1-3	.	CASSLDPVSGNTIYF	TGTGCCAGCAGCTTAGACCCTGTTTCTGGAAACACCATATATTTT
.	TRBV28	TRBJ1-5	once	CASSLNQPQHF	TGTGCCAGCAGTCTCAATCAGCCCCAGCATTTT
.	TRBV7-6	TRBJ2-7	.	CASTSTDAAYEQYF	TGTGCCAGCACCTCGACTGACGCCGCCTACGAGCAGTACTTC
.	TRBV7-9	TRBJ2-7	.	CASSLSGSYYEQYF	TGTGCCAGCAGCCTAAGTGGCTCGTATTACGAGCAGTACTTC
.	TRBV5-8	TRBJ2-7	once	CASSQDGLNYEQYF	TGTGCCAGCAGCCAGGACGGATTGAACTACGAGCAGTACTTC
TRBD2	TRBV19	TRBJ2-1	.	CASSIGQFAGLAGNNEQFF	TGTGCCAGTAGTATTGGCCAGTTCGCTGGTTTAGCGGGAAATAATGAGCAGTTCTTC
TRBD2	TRBV7-2	TRBJ2-2	.	CASSQTGGANTGELFF	TGTGCCAGCAGCCAAACGGGGGGAGCGAACACCGGGGAGCTGTTTTTT
.	TRBV15	TRBJ2-7	.	CATSRGAGYYEQYF	TGTGCCACCAGCAGAGGGGCAGGGTATTACGAGCAGTACTTC
.	TRBV9	TRBJ1-3	.	CASSVATDPSSGNTIYF	TGTGCCAGCAGCGTAGCTACGGACCCGAGCTCTGGAAACACCATATATTTT
TRBD1	TRBV10-1	TRBJ1-1	once	CASSPGTGAANTEAFF	TGCGCCAGCAGTCCCGGGACAGGGGCGGCGAACACTGAAGCTTTCTTT
.	TRBV29-1	TRBJ2-1	once	CSPKGGEGYNEQFF	TGCAGCCCCAAGGGGGGAGAAGGGTACAATGAGCAGTTCTTC
.	TRBV28	TRBJ2-5	.	CASSLGETQYF	TGTGCCAGCAGTTTAGGGGAGACCCAGTACTTC
TRBD2	TRBV10-1	TRBJ2-1	.	CASSESGGGRAFEQFF	TGCGCCAGCAGTGAGTCGGGGGGCGGGAGGGCCTTTGAGCAGTTCTTC
.	TRBV7-7	TRBJ2-6	.	CASSPTVSGANVLTF	TGTGCTAGCAGCCCGACAGTCTCTGGGGCCAACGTCCTGACTTTC
.	TRBV2	TRBJ2-5	.	CASTEEGGGETQYF	TGTGCCAGCACCGAGGAGGGAGGGGGCGAGACCCAGTACTTC
TRBD1	TRBV5-1	TRBJ2-7	.	CASSLGTGGGYEQYF	TGCGCCAGCAGCTTGGGGACAGGGGGCGGCTACGAGCAGTACTTC
.	TRBV9	TRBJ2-3	.	CASSVGTDTQYF	TGTGCCAGCAGCGTTGGCACAGATACGCAGTATTTT
TRBD2	TRBV18	TRBJ2-7	.	CASSPDSGRFYEQYF	TGTGCCAGCTCACCGGATAGCGGGAGGTTTTACGAGCAGTACTTC
TRBD1	TRBV11-2	TRBJ2-1	.	CASSHGQGAWNEQFF	TGTGCCAGCAGCCACGGACAGGGGGCTTGGAATGAGCAGTTCTTC